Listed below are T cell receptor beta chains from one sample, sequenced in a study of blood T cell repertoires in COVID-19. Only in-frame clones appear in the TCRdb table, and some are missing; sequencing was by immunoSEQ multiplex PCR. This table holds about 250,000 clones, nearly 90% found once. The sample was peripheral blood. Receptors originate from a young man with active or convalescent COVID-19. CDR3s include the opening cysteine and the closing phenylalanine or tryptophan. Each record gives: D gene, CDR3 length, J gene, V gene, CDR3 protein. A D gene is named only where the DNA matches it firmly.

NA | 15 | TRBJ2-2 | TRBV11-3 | CASSLRGEHTGELFF
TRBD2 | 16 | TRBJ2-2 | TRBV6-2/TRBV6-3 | CASSKLAGFATGELFF
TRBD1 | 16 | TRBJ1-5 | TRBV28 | CASSSPGQGSNQPQHF
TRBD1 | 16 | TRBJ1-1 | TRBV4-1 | CASSHVVGTGSAEAFF
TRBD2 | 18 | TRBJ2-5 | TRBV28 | CASSLSPGLGGISETQYF
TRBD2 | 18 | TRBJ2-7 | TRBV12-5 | CASGATSIRTSGGLEQYF
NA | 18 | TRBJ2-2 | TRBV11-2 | CASSSSVLAGTNTGELFF
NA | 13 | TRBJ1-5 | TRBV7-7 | CASSRGPNQPQHF
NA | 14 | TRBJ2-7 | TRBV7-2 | CASSLATSGYEQYF
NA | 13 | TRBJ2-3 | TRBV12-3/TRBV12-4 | CASSLARTDTQYF